This T cell receptor (beta chain) derives from a study of cytomegalovirus exposure and HLA in healthy donors. A multiplex PCR was run with 60 Vbeta primers and 13 Jbeta primers. Data came from immunoSEQ multiplex PCR; TCRdb stores just in-frame clones and leaves some out. Here the sample table reports 150,000 or so clones. Details on this clone: What it binds is unknown.

Study conclusions and caveats: A likely sequencing artifact accounted for one observed cluster of highly shared sequence variants. Segments of the TCR beta V type were, in most cases, productive about 87% or about 30% of the time in an earlier analysis. In a later analysis, TCR beta V- and J-gene trimming was associated with a missense DCLRE1C variant.

The CDR3 extends over 16 amino acids. V gave up 5 bases and J gave up 7 bases, with 22 bases separating them. Germline V gene sequence: CDR1 SNHLY, CDR2 FYNNEI. The sequenced material came from PBMCs. The receptor was derived from a woman aged 45-65 years in good health and CMV-seronegative. This sequence joins TRBV2 and TRBJ2-3, with a weak D call TRBD2 (7 bases). The DNA for the CDR3 is TGTGCCAGCAGTAGCATGGCGGGGGCCGGAAGGAATACGCAGTATTTT. Residues: CASSSMAGAGRNTQYF.